The clone carrying this T cell receptor (beta chain) was picked up a small number of times. Its specificity is not known. This sample was taken from a study of T cells in Graves' hyperthyroidism and ophthalmopathy. V lost 0 bases, J lost 4 bases, and 13 bases lay in between. Per germline, CDR1 SGDLS and CDR2 YYNGEE. This CDR3 contains 16 residues. Study-wide results and limits: Blood also carried most thyroid clonotypes expanded above 0.001. The model foresaw ophthalmopathy a median around 6 months prior to onset.

Enrolled ophthalmopathy patients presented with a Clinical Activity Score of at least 3, a NOSPECS grade of at least 4, and disease duration under 3 months. Uncontrolled infection, other autoimmune disease, pregnancy or lactation excluded patients. The investigators amplified TCR beta CDR3 regions from RNA transcripts. Carried out on the TCR CDR3, a first-round RT-PCR used the HTBI primer set. Using its own MiXCR run on the multiplex PCR reads, TCRdb lists one record per CDR3 protein. The sample yields about 270,000 distinct CDR3 sequences, 22% seen once. This receptor was identified in a man under 40 with Graves' ophthalmopathy. V is TRBV9 and J is TRBJ2-2, with D unresolved. The specimen was blood. CDR3 loop: CASSVDPGMGTGELFF. CDR3 sequence (DNA): TGTGCCAGCAGCGTAGACCCGGGTATGGGCACCGGGGAGCTGTTTTTT.